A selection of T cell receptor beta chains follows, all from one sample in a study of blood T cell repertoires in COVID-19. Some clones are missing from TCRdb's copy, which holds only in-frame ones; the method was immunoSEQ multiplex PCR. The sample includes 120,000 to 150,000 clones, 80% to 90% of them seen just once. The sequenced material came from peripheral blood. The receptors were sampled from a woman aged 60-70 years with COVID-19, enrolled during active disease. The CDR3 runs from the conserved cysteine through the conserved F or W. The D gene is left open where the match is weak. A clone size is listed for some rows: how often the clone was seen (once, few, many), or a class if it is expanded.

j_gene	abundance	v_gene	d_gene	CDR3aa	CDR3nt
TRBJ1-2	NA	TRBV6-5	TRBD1	CASRSVTGDLYGYTF	TGTGCCAGCCGTTCGGTGACAGGGGATCTCTATGGCTACACCTTC
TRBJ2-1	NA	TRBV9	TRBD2	CASSVVGEGPNQFF	TGTGCCAGCAGCGTAGTAGGGGAGGGGCCCAATCAGTTCTTC
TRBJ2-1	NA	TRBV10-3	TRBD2	CAIRSLAGDDDNEQFF	TGTGCCATCAGATCACTAGCGGGGGACGACGATAATGAGCAGTTCTTC
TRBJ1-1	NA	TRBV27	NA	CASPRGGKAEAFF	TGTGCCAGCCCTAGGGGGGGTAAGGCTGAAGCTTTCTTT
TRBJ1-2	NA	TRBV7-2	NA	CASSPDRLYGYTF	TGTGCCAGCAGTCCCGACAGGCTGTATGGCTACACCTTC
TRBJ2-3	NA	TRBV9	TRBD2	CASSPGIGGTTDTQYF	TGTGCCAGCAGCCCAGGGATCGGGGGGACTACTGATACGCAGTATTTT
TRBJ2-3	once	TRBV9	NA	CASSILSGSDTQYF	TGTGCCAGCAGCATCCTTTCGGGGTCAGATACGCAGTATTTT
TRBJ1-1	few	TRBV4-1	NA	CASSQRVTGEAFF	TGCGCCAGCAGCCAAAGGGTTACAGGGGAAGCTTTCTTT
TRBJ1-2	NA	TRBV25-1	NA	CASSVHSNYGYTF	TGTGCCAGCAGTGTTCACAGTAACTATGGCTACACCTTC
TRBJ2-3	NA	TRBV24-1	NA	CATSTGSGDTQYF	TGTGCCACTTCCACGGGGAGCGGGGATACGCAGTATTTT
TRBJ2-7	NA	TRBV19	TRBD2	CASSIGAGVGYEQYF	TGTGCCAGTAGTATTGGAGCGGGGGTGGGCTACGAGCAGTACTTC
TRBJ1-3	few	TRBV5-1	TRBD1	CASSLDPGQGASRDF	TGCGCCAGCAGCCTGGATCCGGGACAGGGGGCGTCGAGGGATTTT
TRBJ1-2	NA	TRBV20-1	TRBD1	CSASPGGEMIYGYTF	TGCAGTGCTAGTCCAGGGGGCGAGATGATCTATGGCTACACCTTC
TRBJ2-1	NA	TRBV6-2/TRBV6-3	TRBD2	CASSSGGPNEQFF	TGTGCCAGCAGTAGCGGGGGGCCCAATGAGCAGTTCTTC
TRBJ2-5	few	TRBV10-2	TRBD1	CASSSDRDETQYF	TGCGCCAGCAGCTCGGACAGGGATGAGACCCAGTACTTC
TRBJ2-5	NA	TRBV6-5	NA	CATLRQPQETQYF	TGTGCCACCCTACGACAGCCCCAAGAGACCCAGTACTTC
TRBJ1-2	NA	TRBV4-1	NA	CASSQDVALRDYGYTF	TGCGCCAGCAGCCAAGATGTCGCTTTGAGGGACTATGGCTACACCTTC
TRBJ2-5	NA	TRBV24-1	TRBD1	CATSDLGRGRGETQYF	TGTGCCACCAGTGATTTAGGAAGGGGGCGAGGGGAGACCCAGTACTTC
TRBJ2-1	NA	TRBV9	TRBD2	CASSAQTSGGANEQFF	TGTGCCAGCAGCGCCCAGACTAGCGGGGGGGCGAATGAGCAGTTCTTC
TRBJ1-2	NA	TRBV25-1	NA	CASSDGQTGTLSYGYTF	TGTGCCAGCAGTGACGGACAGACGGGTACTTTGAGCTATGGCTACACCTTC
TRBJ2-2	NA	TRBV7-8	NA	CASSLGQAANTGELFF	TGTGCCAGCAGCTTAGGACAGGCGGCGAACACCGGGGAGCTGTTTTTT
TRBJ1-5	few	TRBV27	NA	CASRAMGGMGNQPQHF	TGTGCCAGCAGGGCTATGGGGGGAATGGGCAATCAGCCCCAGCATTTT
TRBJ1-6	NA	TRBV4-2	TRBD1	CASSHRDSTNSPLHF	TGTGCCAGCAGCCACCGGGACAGCACTAATTCACCCCTCCACTTT
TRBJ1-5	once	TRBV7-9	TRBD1	CASSSDWTGWGNQPQHF	TGTGCCAGCAGCTCAGACTGGACAGGGTGGGGCAATCAGCCCCAGCATTTT
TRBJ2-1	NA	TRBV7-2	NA	CASSLRGGEVEQFF	TGTGCCAGCAGCTTAAGGGGCGGCGAGGTTGAGCAGTTCTTC
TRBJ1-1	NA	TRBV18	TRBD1	CASSPSGTVLNTEAFF	TGTGCCAGCTCACCCTCCGGGACAGTGTTAAACACTGAAGCTTTCTTT
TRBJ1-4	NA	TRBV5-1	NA	CASSLWTTGTNEKLFF	TGCGCCAGCAGCTTGTGGACTACCGGTACTAATGAAAAACTGTTTTTT
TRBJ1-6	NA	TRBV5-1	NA	CASSLGVGSSYNSPLHF	TGCGCCAGCAGCTTGGGAGTAGGGAGCTCCTATAATTCACCCCTCCACTTT
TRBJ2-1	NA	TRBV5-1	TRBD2	CASSPLGGGVYEQFF	TGCGCCAGCAGCCCACTTGGCGGGGGGGTGTATGAGCAGTTCTTC
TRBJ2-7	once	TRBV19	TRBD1	CATAPLQGPYEQYF	TGTGCCACCGCCCCCCTACAGGGGCCCTACGAGCAGTACTTC
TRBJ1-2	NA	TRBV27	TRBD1	CASSLTPGQGYGYTF	TGTGCCAGCAGTTTAACCCCGGGACAGGGGTATGGCTACACCTTC
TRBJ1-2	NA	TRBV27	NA	CASSLSSRTFYGYTF	TGTGCCAGCAGTTTATCGTCAAGGACATTCTATGGCTACACCTTC
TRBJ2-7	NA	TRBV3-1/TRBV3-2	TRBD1	CASRGGQGNDEQYF	TGTGCCAGCAGGGGGGGACAGGGTAACGACGAGCAGTACTTC
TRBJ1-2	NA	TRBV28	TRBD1	CASSFGQAHGYTF	TGTGCCAGCAGTTTTGGACAGGCCCATGGCTACACCTTC
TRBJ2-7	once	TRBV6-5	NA	CASSYHNMAEQYF	TGTGCCAGCAGTTACCATAACATGGCCGAGCAGTACTTC
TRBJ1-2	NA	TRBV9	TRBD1	CASSVTGGGGYTF	TGTGCCAGCAGCGTGACAGGGGGCGGTGGCTACACCTTC
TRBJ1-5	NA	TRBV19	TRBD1	CASQTGRNQPQHF	TGTGCCAGTCAGACAGGGAGGAATCAGCCCCAGCATTTT
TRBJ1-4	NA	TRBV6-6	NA	CASSSGGATNEKLFF	TGTGCCAGCAGTTCGGGGGGGGCAACTAATGAAAAACTGTTTTTT
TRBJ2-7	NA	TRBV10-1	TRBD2	CASSDPHSGDEQYF	TGCGCCAGCAGTGACCCCCATAGCGGGGACGAGCAGTACTTC
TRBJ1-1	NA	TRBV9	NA	CASSVSGGFTEAFF	TGTGCCAGCAGCGTGAGCGGGGGTTTCACTGAAGCTTTCTTT
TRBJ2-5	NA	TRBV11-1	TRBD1	CASSGQGKETQYF	TGTGCCAGCTCAGGACAGGGAAAAGAGACCCAGTACTTC
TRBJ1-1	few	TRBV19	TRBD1	CASSTRQGDTEAFF	TGTGCCAGTAGTACAAGACAGGGGGACACTGAAGCTTTCTTT
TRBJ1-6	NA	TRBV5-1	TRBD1	CASTGTGNSPLHF	TGCGCCAGCACGGGGACAGGGAATTCACCCCTCCACTTT
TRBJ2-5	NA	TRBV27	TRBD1	CASSLSSTGKETQYF	TGTGCCAGCAGTTTATCTTCGACAGGGAAAGAGACCCAGTACTTC
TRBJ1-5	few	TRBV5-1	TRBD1	CASSLGDRATQPQHF	TGCGCCAGCAGCTTGGGAGACAGGGCGACTCAGCCCCAGCATTTT
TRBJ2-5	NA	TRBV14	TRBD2	CASSQGRSSRLAEETQYF	TGTGCCAGCAGCCAAGGTCGCTCCTCTCGACTAGCGGAAGAGACCCAGTACTTC
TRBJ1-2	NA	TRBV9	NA	CASSASSYGYTF	TGTGCCAGCAGCGCCTCTAGCTATGGCTACACCTTC
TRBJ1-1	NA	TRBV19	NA	CASSIDHGGMNTEAFF	TGTGCCAGTAGTATAGACCACGGCGGAATGAACACTGAAGCTTTCTTT